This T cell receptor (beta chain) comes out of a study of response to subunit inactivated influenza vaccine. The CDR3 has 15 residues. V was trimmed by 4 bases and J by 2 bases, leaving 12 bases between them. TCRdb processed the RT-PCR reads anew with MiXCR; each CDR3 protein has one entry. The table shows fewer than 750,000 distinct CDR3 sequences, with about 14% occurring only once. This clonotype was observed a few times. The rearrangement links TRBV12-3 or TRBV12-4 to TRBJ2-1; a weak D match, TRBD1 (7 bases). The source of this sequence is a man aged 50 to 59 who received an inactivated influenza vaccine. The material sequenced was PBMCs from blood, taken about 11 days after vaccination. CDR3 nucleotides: TGTGCCAGCAGTTCGGGCAGGGGGGCCTACAATGAGCAGTTCTTC. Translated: CASSSGRGAYNEQFF.